This TCR beta chain is from a study of identical twins. Study-wide results and caveats: Within monozygotic twins, out-of-frame TCR alpha sharing was underestimated by the models.

Turning to this clonotype: Its target is unknown.

The cDNA had a unique molecular identifier and a template-switch universal primer site. MiXCR, applied by TCRdb to the 5' RACE reads, yields one record per CDR3 protein. Here the sample spans some 260,000 distinct CDR3 sequences, about an eighth being singletons. The CDR3 contains 14 residues. Trimming cost V 4 bases and J 5 bases, with 15 bases left between them. Per the germline V gene, CDR1 is SGHRS and CDR2 is YFSETQ. This clonotype originated in a woman aged 18-29 years in good health. V usage is TRBV5-1 and J usage is TRBJ1-1; perhaps TRBD1 as D (5 bases). The source material was memory (CD45RO+) T cells sorted from blood. CDR3 residues: CASSIGEIRTEAFF. The CDR3, as DNA: TGCGCCAGCAGCATAGGGGAGATTCGGACTGAAGCTTTCTTT. Together with reference TRBV5-1 and TRBJ1-1, the CDR3 gives the full variable domain: KAGVTQTPRYLIKTRGQQVTLSCSPISGHRSVSWYQQTPGQGLQFLFEYFSETQRNKGNFPGRFSGRQFSNSRSEMNVSTLELGDSALYLCASSIGEIRTEAFFGQGTRLTVV.